This T cell receptor beta chain was identified during a study of post-analysis software for immune sequencing data. Study summary: The patients showed relapsing-remitting, secondary progressive and progressive-relapsing multiple sclerosis courses.

This clonotype is a singleton in its sample. Its antigen is unknown. General study points: In patients, TRBV5-6, TRBV5-1 and TRBV20-1 belonged to five or six TRBV segments found more frequently than in controls. When compared against controls, multiple sclerosis patients showed significantly lower normalized Chao1 diversity.

Researchers reported that TCR beta cDNA libraries carried unique molecular identifiers. TCRdb re-derived calls from the PCR reads in MiXCR, one entry per CDR3 protein. The repertoire consists of about 540,000 distinct CDR3 sequences, with approximately 31% occurring once and the leading ten covering 6%. Per the germline V gene, CDR1 is ENHRY and CDR2 is SYGVKD. This CDR3 spans 14 amino acids. The rearrangement links TRBV10-3 to TRBJ2-4; D may be TRBD1 (5 bases). The J call may be wrong; the DNA end is better matched by TRBJ2-5. Sequences were obtained from blood. The sequence derives from a girl under 18 with multiple sclerosis. CDR3 residues: CAISGSGCQETQYF. CDR3 bases: TGTGCCATCAGTGGCTCAGGGTGCCAAGAGACCCAGTACTTC.